This T cell receptor beta chain derives from a study of T cell repertoires in cytomegalovirus infection. Whole-study context: Selected CMV epitopes included recently identified HLA-C-restricted ones as well as well-studied HLA-B-restricted ones. Both CMV infection and a matching HLA type were indicated by public TCR beta signatures. Study-level findings and limits: Summed frequency of shared TCR beta families picked out CMV carriers who also had the relevant HLA. HLA-C-restricted CMV-specific TCR beta clonotypes were dominant in the ex vivo response.

Concerning this clonotype: Its antigen is as yet unknown.

TCRdb passed the reads through MiXCR, listing each CDR3 protein once. The data show about 55,000 distinct CDR3 sequences, 15% to 25% seen once. The TCR was taken from a human donor in good health (CMV status not recorded). Some clones in this sample may be carry-over from other donors' samples. Here the sequenced sample was CD8+ T cells from cultured PBMCs, taken from culture after CMV antigen stimulation.

Here the CDR3 DNA reads TGTGCCATCAGTGTGGGTAGGGAGGGAACGTGGCACGAGCAGTACTTC. Translation gives CAISVGREGTWHEQYF. The gene calls are TRBV10-3 and TRBJ2-7, with 7 bases identical to TRBD2. V shed 4 bases, J shed 5 bases, and the junction held 14 bases outside the gene matches. The CDR3 covers 16 residues. Germline CDR1 and CDR2: ENHRY and SYGVKD.